A single sample is the source of the 18 T cell receptor beta chains below, sequenced in a study of monozygotic twins with cystic fibrosis. TCRdb's table, derived via immunoSEQ multiplex PCR, lists solely in-frame clones and lacks some. The sample carries about 26,000 clones, about 96% recorded once. Sequencing was carried out using blood. These receptors all stem from a girl aged 2-9 years with cystic fibrosis.

The chain is built from TRBV28 and TRBJ2-3; D is possibly TRBD2 (5 bases). Germline V gene lookup returns CDR1 MDHEN and CDR2 SYDVKM. The CDR3 spans 16 residues. The V and J ends lost 3 bases and 3 bases respectively, with 16 bases between them. The CDR3 region is CASSFPGITGTDTQYF. Here the CDR3 DNA reads TGTGCCAGCAGTTTTCCCGGGATTACTGGGACAGATACGCAGTATTTT.

The chain employs TRBV19 and TRBJ2-1, with a possible D match to TRBD1 (6 bases). Germline CDR1 reads LNHDA; CDR2 reads SQIVND (reference sequence). Trimming left V 4 bases short and J 6 bases short, with 22 bases between. The CDR3 spans 17 residues. The CDR3 DNA sequence: TGTGCCAGTAGTAGCTCCACACAGGGAATTTGGGTCAATGAGCAGTTCTTC. It codes for CASSSSTQGIWVNEQFF.

The chain is built from TRBV29-1 and TRBJ1-2, with a weak D call TRBD1 (5 bases). Trimming took 6 bases from V and 4 from J, leaving 15 bases between them. This CDR3 is built from 13 residues. CDR1 is SQVTM, CDR2 ANQGSEA, per germline. CDR3 coding DNA: TGCAGCGTGGGGGGAGAGGGACGCTATGGCTACACCTTC. It codes for CSVGGEGRYGYTF.

The chain combines TRBV27 with TRBJ2-7, with 14 bases lining up with TRBD2. The CDR3 loop spans 20 amino acids. V lost 5 bases and J lost 7; bases outside the gene matches: 22. Germline V CDR1 and CDR2: MNHEY, SMNVEV (reference sequence). The CDR3 nucleotides are TGTGCCAGCAGTACTCGGTTGACTGGACTAGCGGGAGGCACCTTGGGGGAGCAGTACTTC. This sequence encodes CASSTRLTGLAGGTLGEQYF.

This chain joins TRBV19 and TRBJ1-2, with 7 nucleotides matching TRBD1. Germline loops: CDR1 LNHDA, CDR2 SQIVND (reference sequence). The CDR3 loop spans 14 amino acids. V dropped 6 bases and J dropped 4; count of bases not matched to a gene: 8. The CDR3 bases are TGTGCCAGTAGGATTGTTCAGGGGGGCTATGGCTACACCTTC. This sequence encodes CASRIVQGGYGYTF. The whole variable domain, remainder taken from reference TRBV19 and TRBJ1-2, is DGGITQSPKYLFRKEGQNVTLSCEQNLNHDAMYWYRQDPGQGLRLIYYSQIVNDFQKGDIAEGYSVSREKKESFPLTVTSAQKNPTAFYLCASRIVQGGYGYTFGSGTRLTVV.

This chain joins TRBV21-1 and TRBJ2-1; the table's D call, TRBD2, has no DNA check behind it. TRBV21-1 is noted as a pseudogene. This CDR3 has 15 amino acids. CDR3 residues: CASSGLAGGRNEQFF. For the CDR3, the DNA is TGTGCCAGCAGCGGTCTAGCGGGAGGGCGAAATGAGCAGTTCTTC.

This chain links TRBV29-1 with TRBJ2-7; D is ambiguous. The CDR3 covers 13 residues. V shed 1 base and J shed 4 bases, with 11 bases lying between them. The germline V gene encodes CDR1 SQVTM and CDR2 ANQGSEA. The CDR3 DNA is TGCAGCGTTGAAGGCCTTGACGATTACGAGCAGTACTTC. As protein: CSVEGLDDYEQYF.

This chain connects TRBV7-9 to TRBJ2-5; D is undetermined. The CDR3 contains 11 residues. CDR1 is SEHNR, CDR2 FQNEAQ, per germline (reference sequence). V was cut by 3 bases and J by 6 bases, with 5 bases left in between. The CDR3 loop reads CASSFSQTQYF. The CDR3 nucleotides are TGTGCCAGCAGCTTCTCCCAGACCCAGTACTTC.

This chain joins TRBV28 and TRBJ2-6; the match to TRBD1 covers 8 bases. The CDR3 spans 16 residues. CDR1 and CDR2 from the germline V gene are MDHEN and SYDVKM. The J segment lost 1 base and the V segment lost 5 bases, leaving 4 bases of the junction unmatched. The CDR3 region has the DNA TGTGCCAGCAGTCCGGGACAGGTTTCTGGGGCCAACGTCCTGACTTTC. It is translated as CASSPGQVSGANVLTF.

J is TRBJ2-3 and V is TRBV5-1, with 8 bases aligning to TRBD2. The CDR3 runs 14 residues. Trimming cost V 6 bases and J 2 bases; bases outside gene matches: 5. The germline V gene encodes CDR1 SGHRS and CDR2 YFSETQ. This chain's CDR3 is CASKELAATDTQYF. The DNA for the CDR3 is TGCGCCAGCAAGGAACTAGCGGCCACAGATACGCAGTATTTT.

Written as DNA, the CDR3 is TGTGCCTGGAGTCCTAGGGGGTATGCTTTGTATGGCTACACCTTC. This sequence encodes CAWSPRGYALYGYTF. V is TRBV30 and J is TRBJ1-2; tentatively, D is TRBD1 (6 bases). CDR1 and CDR2 from the germline V gene are GTSNPN and SVGIG (reference sequence). Trimming pared 2 bases from V and 5 bases from J, leaving 18 bases between. This CDR3 is built from 15 residues.

This chain links TRBV5-1 with TRBJ2-7; D is perhaps TRBD2 (5 bases). The CDR3 is 14 amino acids. The V end was cut by 0 bases, the J end by 3 bases, with 10 bases between. CDR1 and CDR2 (germline): SGHRS, YFSETQ. The CDR3 sequence is CASSLAGGFYEQYF. Here the CDR3 DNA reads TGCGCCAGCAGCTTGGCCGGAGGATTCTACGAGCAGTACTTC.

This chain uses TRBV27 with TRBJ2-7, with D tentatively TRBD2 (5 bases). The germline gives CDR1 MNHEY, CDR2 SMNVEV (reference sequence). Trimming removed 3 bases at V and 1 base at J, with 7 bases between. The CDR3 is 13 amino acids. The CDR3, as DNA: TGTGCCAGCAGTTTTCGGGATTCCTACGAGCAGTACTTC. Its translation is CASSFRDSYEQYF.

This clone has more than one count but fewer than ten. The chain is built from TRBV27 and TRBJ2-1; D tentatively reads TRBD1 or TRBD2 (5 bases each). The V end was cut by 1 base, the J end by 1 base, with 17 bases between. The CDR3 loop spans 18 amino acids. CDR1 and CDR2 from the germline V gene are MNHEY and SMNVEV (reference sequence). CDR3 sequence reads: CASSLWGIREGSYNEQFF. The CDR3 DNA follows: TGTGCCAGCAGTTTATGGGGGATTCGGGAAGGGTCCTACAATGAGCAGTTCTTC.

In its sample, this clone was seen once. The chain has TRBV4-2 and TRBJ2-7; TRBD2 matches 15 bases. The ends lost 0 bases at V and 5 bases at J; junction bases unmatched: 8. The germline CDR1 and CDR2 sequences are LGHNA and YNFKEQ. The CDR3 is 18 residues long. CDR3 in amino acids: CASSQDSRTSGRADEQYF. DNA of the CDR3: TGTGCCAGCAGCCAAGATTCTCGGACTAGCGGGAGGGCCGACGAGCAGTACTTC.

The chain combines TRBV7-9 with TRBJ2-3; D may be TRBD2 (5 bases). CDR1 is SEHNR and CDR2 is FQNEAQ in the germline V gene (reference sequence). The CDR3 totals 12 residues. Trimming took off 5 bases at V and 14 bases at J, with 17 bases between the two ends. The CDR3 nucleotides read TGTGCCAGCAGCCGGGGTCCGATTCTGACGTATTTT. This sequence encodes CASSRGPILTYF.

The chain carries TRBV29-1 and TRBJ1-2; D call uncertain. The CDR3 totals 10 residues. V was shortened by 5 bases and J by 8 bases, with 9 bases between the two germline ends. CDR1 and CDR2 from the germline V gene are SQVTM and ANQGSEA. Written as DNA, the CDR3 is TGCAGCGTTCGGGCCCCGGGCTACACCTTC. It yields the protein CSVRAPGYTF.

V usage is TRBV6-6 and J usage is TRBJ2-7; tentative D call: TRBD2 (5 bases). The CDR3 length is 13 residues. Between the trimmed V and J ends, which lost 4 bases and 2 bases, there was a span of 9 bases. The germline V gene encodes CDR1 MNHNY and CDR2 SVGAGI (reference sequence). The CDR3 is CASSSSLAYEQYF. In DNA, the CDR3 is TGTGCCAGCAGTTCCTCACTAGCCTACGAGCAGTACTTC.